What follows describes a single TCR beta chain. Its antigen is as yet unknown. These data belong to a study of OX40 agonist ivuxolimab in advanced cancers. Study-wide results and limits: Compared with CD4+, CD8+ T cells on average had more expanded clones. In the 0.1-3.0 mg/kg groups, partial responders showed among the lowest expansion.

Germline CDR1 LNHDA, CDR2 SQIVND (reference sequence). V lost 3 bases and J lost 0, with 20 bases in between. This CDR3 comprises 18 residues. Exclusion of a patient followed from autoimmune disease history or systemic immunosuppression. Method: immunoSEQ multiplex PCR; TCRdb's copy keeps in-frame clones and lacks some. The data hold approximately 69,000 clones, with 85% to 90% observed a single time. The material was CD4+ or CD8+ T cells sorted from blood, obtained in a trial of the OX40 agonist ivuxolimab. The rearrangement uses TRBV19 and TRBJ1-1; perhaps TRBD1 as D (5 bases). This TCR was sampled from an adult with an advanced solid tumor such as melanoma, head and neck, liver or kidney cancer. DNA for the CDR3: TGTGCCAGTAGTATGGGGGGGGTGAAGGTGAGGATGAACACTGAAGCTTTCTTT. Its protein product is CASSMGGVKVRMNTEAFF. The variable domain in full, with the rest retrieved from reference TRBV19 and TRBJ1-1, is DGGITQSPKYLFRKEGQNVTLSCEQNLNHDAMYWYRQDPGQGLRLIYYSQIVNDFQKGDIAEGYSVSREKKESFPLTVTSAQKNPTAFYLCASSMGGVKVRMNTEAFFGQGTRLTVV.